A single sample is the source of the 3 T cell receptor beta chains below, sequenced in a study of T-cell reconstitution after alpha-beta-depleted transplantation in children. The authors prepared the TCRbeta library with unique molecular identifiers. TCRdb processed the PCR reads anew with MiXCR; each CDR3 protein has one entry. This sample has 600,000 to 700,000 distinct CDR3 sequences, with approximately 17% found just once. The material was PBMCs from the stem cell graft donor, obtained from the stem cell graft. These receptors were collected from a human donor who donated a stem cell graft to a child with acute myeloid leukemia.

The J gene is TRBJ1-5, the V gene TRBV7-2, with D hard to call. CDR1 and CDR2 (germline): SGHTA, FQGNSA. The CDR3 has 16 amino acids. V dropped 2 bases and J dropped 8 bases, with 19 bases sitting between them. The CDR3 DNA is TGTGCCAGCAGCTTATCCCTCCGGGTCCCAGCGGAGCCCCAGCATTTT. It translates to CASSLSLRVPAEPQHF. Based on the CDR3 plus reference TRBV7-2 and TRBJ1-5, the full variable domain is GAGVSQSPSNKVTEKGKDVELRCDPISGHTALYWYRQSLGQGLEFLIYFQGNSAPDKSGLPSDRFSAERTGGSVSTLTIQRTQQEDSAVYLCASSLSLRVPAEPQHFGDGTRLSIL.

The CDR3 bases are TGTGCCAGCAGCCAAGCTATTAGCGGGGCGTACAATGAGCAGTTCTTC. Amino acid sequence: CASSQAISGAYNEQFF. The rearrangement uses TRBV4-2 and TRBJ2-1; 8 bases agree with TRBD2. CDR3 length equals 16 residues. V trimming: 1 base; J trimming: 4 bases; junction bases outside the gene matches: 6. Germline V CDR1 and CDR2: LGHNA, YNFKEQ.

This clonotype was recorded many times. The V call is TRBV9, the J call TRBJ2-1; 15 nucleotides align to TRBD2. The CDR3 is 18 residues long. CDR1 is SGDLS, CDR2 YYNGEE, per germline. Trimming removed 2 bases from V and 8 bases from J; junction bases left unmatched: 11. CDR3: CASSVARTSGGAQDEQFF. CDR3 bases: TGTGCCAGCAGCGTCGCCCGGACTAGCGGGGGGGCTCAGGATGAGCAGTTCTTC.